The 25 T cell receptor beta chains presented below share a single source sample, sequenced in a study of T cells in localized non-small cell lung cancer. Here immunoSEQ multiplex PCR was the method, and the copy in TCRdb shows in-frame clones only, minus some. The repertoire holds 25,000 to 30,000 clones, about 88% seen once, with about an eighth in the top ten. The source was peripheral blood, collected before any cancer treatment. The receptor set was obtained from a female donor older than 55 with stage III squamous cell lung carcinoma.

The chain joins TRBV15 to TRBJ2-7, with 8 bases identical to TRBD1. This CDR3 contains 15 residues. Germline V CDR1 and CDR2: LNHNV, YYDKDF (reference sequence). Trimming cost V 0 bases and J 2 bases; bases outside gene matches: 3. CDR3 sequence reads: CATSRDRGRAYEQYF. DNA for the CDR3: TGTGCCACCAGCAGAGACAGGGGGCGCGCCTACGAGCAGTACTTC.

The chain employs TRBV5-4 and TRBJ2-7; D is uncertain. V lost 3 bases to trimming and J lost 2 bases, with 6 bases between them. There are 12 residues in the CDR3. Germline loops: CDR1 SGHNT, CDR2 YYREEE (reference sequence). The CDR3, as DNA: TGTGCCAGCAGCTCAGTTGCCTACGAGCAGTACTTC. It yields the protein CASSSVAYEQYF. The whole variable domain, remainder taken from reference TRBV5-4 and TRBJ2-7, is ETGVTQSPTHLIKTRGQQVTLRCSSQSGHNTVSWYQQALGQGPQFIFQYYREEENGRGNFPPRFSGLQFPNYSSELNVNALELDDSALYLCASSSVAYEQYFGPGTRLTVT.

This chain links TRBV14 with TRBJ1-1; D not certain. From germline, CDR1 is SGHDN and CDR2 FVKESK. V was trimmed by 4 bases and J by 2 bases, leaving 11 bases between them. The CDR3 runs 14 residues. The CDR3 DNA is TGTGCCAGCAGCCCTAGGACCGCTAACACTGAAGCTTTCTTT. This sequence encodes CASSPRTANTEAFF. Using reference TRBV14 and TRBJ1-1 for the parts outside the CDR3, the full variable domain is EAGVTQFPSHSVIEKGQTVTLRCDPISGHDNLYWYRRVMGKEIKFLLHFVKESKQDESGMPNNRFLAERTGGTYSTLKVQPAELEDSGVYFCASSPRTANTEAFFGQGTRLTVV.

This clone is a singleton in its sample. The J gene is TRBJ1-4, the V gene TRBV5-1, with 9 bases that match TRBD1. With V trimmed by 4 bases and J by 2 bases, 6 bases remained unmatched. Germline CDR1 and CDR2: SGHRS and YFSETQ. The CDR3 has 16 amino acids. CDR3 loop: CASSGRQGGTNEKLFF. The CDR3 region has the DNA TGCGCCAGCAGCGGAAGACAGGGGGGCACTAATGAAAAACTGTTTTTT.

The chain uses TRBV15 and TRBJ2-5; unclear D gene. V lost 1 base and J 3 bases, leaving 3 bases between the germline ends. This CDR3 contains 12 residues. The germline V gene has CDR1 LNHNV and CDR2 YYDKDF (reference sequence). The CDR3 spells CATSRGEETQYF. Here the CDR3 DNA reads TGTGCCACCAGCAGAGGGGAAGAGACCCAGTACTTC. The full variable domain, its missing parts supplied by reference TRBV15 and TRBJ2-5, is DAMVIQNPRYQVTQFGKPVTLSCSQTLNHNVMYWYQQKSSQAPKLLFHYYDKDFNNEADTPDNFQSRRPNTSFCFLDIRSPGLGDTAMYLCATSRGEETQYFGPGTRLLVL.

Here the CDR3 reads CASSLGFGRASHEQFF. The CDR3 DNA reads TGTGCCAGCAGCTTAGGTTTCGGGAGGGCCTCCCATGAGCAGTTCTTC. The chain joins TRBV11-3 to TRBJ2-1, with TRBD2 identical over 8 bases. In germline, CDR1 is SGHNT, CDR2 YENEEA. The CDR3 loop spans 16 amino acids. Trimming cost V 1 base and J 8 bases; bases outside gene matches: 10.

The chain links TRBV28 to TRBJ1-5, with TRBD1 matching over 8 bases. J was trimmed by 8 bases and V by 5 bases; bases with no gene match: 11. CDR3 length: 15 amino acids. Germline V gene sequence: CDR1 MDHEN, CDR2 SYDVKM. CDR3 sequence: CASSHGQGNFKPQHF. In DNA, the CDR3 is TGTGCCAGCAGTCACGGACAGGGTAATTTTAAGCCCCAGCATTTT.

The chain employs TRBV6-5 and TRBJ2-3, with D perhaps TRBD1 or TRBD2 (5 bases each). The CDR3 extends over 16 amino acids. CDR1 and CDR2 from the germline V gene are MNHEY and SVGAGI. Trimming pared 2 bases from V and 1 base from J, leaving 13 bases between. The CDR3: CASSYSKGTRTDTQYF. CDR3 DNA sequence: TGTGCCAGCAGTTACAGCAAGGGGACCCGCACAGATACGCAGTATTTT.

In its sample, this clone was seen a few times. The DNA of the CDR3 is TGTGCCAGCCGTAGCACTAGCGGGAGGGCCGGAGGCACCGGGGAGCTGTTTTTT. Protein sequence: CASRSTSGRAGGTGELFF. The rearrangement uses TRBV28 and TRBJ2-2, with 13 bases that match TRBD2. The CDR3 is made up of 18 amino acids. Trimming cost V 8 bases and J 4 bases; bases outside gene matches: 13. Germline loops: CDR1 MDHEN, CDR2 SYDVKM. Supplemented by reference TRBV28 and TRBJ2-2, the full variable domain reads DVKVTQSSRYLVKRTGEKVFLECVQDMDHENMFWYRQDPGLGLRLIYFSYDVKMKEKGDIPEGYSVSREKKERFSLILESASTNQTSMYLCASRSTSGRAGGTGELFFGEGSRLTVL.

This clone was counted a few times. The chain couples TRBV28 to TRBJ1-1, with TRBD1 identical over 7 bases. CDR1 and CDR2 from the germline V gene are MDHEN and SYDVKM. Trimming cost V 3 bases and J 4 bases; bases outside gene matches: 11. The CDR3 contains 16 residues. For the CDR3, the DNA is TGTGCCAGCAGTTTGGCCCGAGGGGGCGCGGGCACTGAAGCTTTCTTT. Protein product: CASSLARGGAGTEAFF.

The chain couples TRBV18 to TRBJ1-2; D ambiguous. V was clipped by 4 bases and J by 8 bases, with 17 bases between them. The CDR3 runs 14 residues. Germline V CDR1 and CDR2: KGHSH, LQKENI. CDR3 amino acids: CASSLNALDGGYTF. DNA of the CDR3: TGTGCCAGCTCACTAAACGCCCTCGACGGGGGCTACACCTTC.

The chain links TRBV5-1 to TRBJ1-1, with D possibly matching TRBD1 (5 bases). This CDR3 has 14 residues. Trimming cost V 4 bases and J 0 bases, with 10 bases left between them. The germline V gene has CDR1 SGHRS and CDR2 YFSETQ. CDR3 loop: CASSPTDMNTEAFF. Written as DNA, the CDR3 is TGCGCCAGCAGCCCGACAGACATGAACACTGAAGCTTTCTTT.

V is TRBV7-2 and J is TRBJ2-7, with D hard to call. This CDR3 spans 15 amino acids. The V end was cut by 0 bases, the J end by 1 base, with 10 bases between. Germline V gene data show CDR1 as SGHTA and CDR2 as FQGNSA. This CDR3 reads CASSLAAAVSYEQYF. For the CDR3, the DNA is TGTGCCAGCAGCTTAGCGGCGGCGGTGTCCTACGAGCAGTACTTC.

The J gene is TRBJ2-7, the V gene TRBV18; 9 bases line up with TRBD1. CDR1 is KGHSH and CDR2 is LQKENI in the germline V gene. The J segment lost 3 bases and the V segment lost 4 bases, leaving 4 bases of the junction unmatched. CDR3 length: 14 residues. The CDR3 DNA follows: TGTGCCAGCTCACTGACAGGGGGTGACTACGAGCAGTACTTC. This translates into CASSLTGGDYEQYF. Based on the CDR3 plus reference TRBV18 and TRBJ2-7, the full variable domain is NAGVMQNPRHLVRRRGQEARLRCSPMKGHSHVYWYRQLPEEGLKFMVYLQKENIIDESGMPKERFSAEFPKEGPSILRIQQVVRGDSAAYFCASSLTGGDYEQYFGPGTRLTVT.

The chain uses TRBV11-2 and TRBJ2-7; D call uncertain. The CDR3 is 13 residues long. Trimming shortened V by 0 bases and J by 5 bases, and 8 bases separated the two germline ends. Germline CDR1 is SGHAT and CDR2 is FQNNGV. In DNA, the CDR3 is TGTGCCAGCAGCTTAGATCTTAGACACGAGCAGTACTTC. It yields the protein CASSLDLRHEQYF.

The V and J genes are TRBV7-2 and TRBJ1-5, with D perhaps matching TRBD1 (5 bases). V was cut by 10 bases and J by 1 base, with 11 bases left in between. The CDR3 is 13 amino acids. The germline V gene has CDR1 SGHTA and CDR2 FQGNSA. DNA of the CDR3: TGTGCCACCACGGCAGGGAGCAATCAGCCCCAGCATTTT. This encodes CATTAGSNQPQHF.

The table lists this clone with a few counts. The rearrangement joins TRBV9 to TRBJ2-6, with unresolved D. This CDR3 has 14 residues. V shed 6 bases and J shed 0 bases, with 7 bases lying between them. Germline CDR1 reads SGDLS; CDR2 reads YYNGEE. In nucleotides, the CDR3 is TGTGCCAGCACCACGGGCTCTGGGGCCAACGTCCTGACTTTC. Its protein is CASTTGSGANVLTF. Full variable domain (missing parts from reference TRBV9 and TRBJ2-6): DSGVTQTPKHLITATGQRVTLRCSPRSGDLSVYWYQQSLDQGLQFLIQYYNGEERAKGNILERFSAQQFPDLHSELNLSSLELGDSALYFCASTTGSGANVLTFGAGSRLTVL.

The genes are TRBV18 and TRBJ2-7, with 13 bases that match TRBD2. This CDR3 comprises 16 residues. CDR1 and CDR2 from the germline V gene are KGHSH and LQKENI. Germline trimming cut 6 bases from V and 3 bases from J; bases unmatched to any gene: 8. The CDR3 loop is CASSKGLAGNNYEQYF. The CDR3 DNA follows: TGTGCCAGCTCCAAGGGACTAGCGGGGAACAACTACGAGCAGTACTTC.

The DNA of the CDR3 is TGTGCCAGCAGTCTCCGGACGCGGCTGACTAGCACAGATACGCAGTATTTT. It yields the protein CASSLRTRLTSTDTQYF. The J gene is TRBJ2-3, the V gene TRBV27; D not resolved. Trimming cost V 5 bases and J 0 bases, with 18 bases left between them. CDR1 and CDR2 from the germline V gene are MNHEY and SMNVEV (reference sequence). This CDR3 contains 17 residues.

The gene calls are TRBV18 and TRBJ2-5; 10 nucleotides match TRBD1. V lost 4 bases, J lost 1 base, and 6 bases stayed unmatched. CDR3 length equals 16 residues. Germline CDR1 reads KGHSH; CDR2 reads LQKENI. DNA for the CDR3: TGTGCCAGCTCACGGCGAGGGACAGGGGTCCAAGAGACCCAGTACTTC. Protein product: CASSRRGTGVQETQYF.

The CDR3 nucleotides are TGTGCCAGCAGCTCTCAACCGACTAATGAAAAACTGTTTTTT. Translating gives CASSSQPTNEKLFF. The chain links TRBV6-6 to TRBJ1-4; D is ambiguous. The CDR3 extends over 14 amino acids. Trimming left V 6 bases short and J 2 bases short, with 10 bases between. In germline, CDR1 is MNHNY, CDR2 SVGAGI (reference sequence).

This rearrangement joins TRBV7-2 to TRBJ1-2, with TRBD1 identical over 11 bases. The germline CDR1 and CDR2 sequences are SGHTA and FQGNSA. The trim removed 2 bases at V and 6 bases at J, leaving 5 bases unmatched. The CDR3 consists of 15 residues. CDR3 nucleotide sequence: TGTGCCAGCAGCTTACTGGGACAGGGGGGCCATGGCTACACCTTC. It codes for CASSLLGQGGHGYTF.

The chain employs TRBV7-8 and TRBJ2-1; D is unresolved. Trimming took off 1 base at V and 7 bases at J, with 8 bases between the two ends. The germline V gene encodes CDR1 SGHVS and CDR2 FQNEAQ. The CDR3 length is 13 residues. This chain's CDR3 is CASSLEKGNEQFF. CDR3 in DNA: TGTGCCAGCAGCTTAGAAAAGGGAAATGAGCAGTTCTTC.

The CDR3 sequence is CASSLDGRGQETQYF. The CDR3 DNA reads TGCGCCAGCAGCTTGGACGGCAGGGGACAAGAGACCCAGTACTTC. V usage is TRBV5-1 and J usage is TRBJ2-5, with D possibly matching TRBD1 (6 bases). The germline CDR1 and CDR2 sequences are SGHRS and YFSETQ. V was clipped by 0 bases and J by 2 bases, with 11 bases between them. The CDR3 sequence is 15 residues long.

This chain links TRBV14 with TRBJ2-3, with 7 bases matching TRBD1. This CDR3 is 16 amino acids long. The germline V gene encodes CDR1 SGHDN and CDR2 FVKESK. V gave up 3 bases and J gave up 5 bases; unmatched junction bases: 11. CDR3 DNA sequence: TGTGCCAGCAGCCACCTCCCGGGACAGCGATTAGATACGCAGTATTTT. Its translation is CASSHLPGQRLDTQYF.